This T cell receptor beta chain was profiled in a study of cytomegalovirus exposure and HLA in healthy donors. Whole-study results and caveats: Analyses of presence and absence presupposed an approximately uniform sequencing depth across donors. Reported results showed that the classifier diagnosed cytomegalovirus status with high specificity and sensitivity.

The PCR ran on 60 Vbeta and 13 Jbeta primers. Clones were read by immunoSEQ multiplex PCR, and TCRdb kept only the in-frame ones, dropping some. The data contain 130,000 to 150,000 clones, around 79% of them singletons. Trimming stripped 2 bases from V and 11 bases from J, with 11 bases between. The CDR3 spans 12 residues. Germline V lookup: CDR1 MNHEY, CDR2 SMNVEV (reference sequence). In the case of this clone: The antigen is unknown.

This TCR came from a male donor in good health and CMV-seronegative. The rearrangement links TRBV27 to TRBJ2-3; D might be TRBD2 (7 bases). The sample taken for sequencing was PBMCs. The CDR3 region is CASSLRGAGQYF. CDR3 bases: TGTGCCAGCAGTTTACGGGGGGCAGGGCAGTATTTT.